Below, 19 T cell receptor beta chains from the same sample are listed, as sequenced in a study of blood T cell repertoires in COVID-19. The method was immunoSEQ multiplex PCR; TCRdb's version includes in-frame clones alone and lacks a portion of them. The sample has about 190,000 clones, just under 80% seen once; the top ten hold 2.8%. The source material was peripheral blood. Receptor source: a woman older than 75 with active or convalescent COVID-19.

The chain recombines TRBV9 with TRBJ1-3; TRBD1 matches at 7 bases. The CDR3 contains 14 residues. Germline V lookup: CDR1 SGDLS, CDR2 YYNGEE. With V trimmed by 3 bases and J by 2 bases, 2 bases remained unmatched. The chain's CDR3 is CASSGQGTGNTIYF. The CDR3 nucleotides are TGTGCCAGCAGCGGACAGGGAACTGGAAACACCATATATTTT.

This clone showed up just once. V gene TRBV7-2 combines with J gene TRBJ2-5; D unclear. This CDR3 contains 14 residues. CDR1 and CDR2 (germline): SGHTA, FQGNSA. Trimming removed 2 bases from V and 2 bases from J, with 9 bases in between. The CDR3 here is CASSLTARQETQYF. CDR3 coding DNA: TGTGCCAGCAGCTTAACCGCTAGACAAGAGACCCAGTACTTC.

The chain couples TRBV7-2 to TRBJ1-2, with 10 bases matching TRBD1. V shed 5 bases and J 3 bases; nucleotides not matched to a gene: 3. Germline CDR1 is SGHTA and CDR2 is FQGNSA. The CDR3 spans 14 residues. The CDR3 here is CASSRTGGDYGYTF. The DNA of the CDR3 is TGTGCCAGCAGCAGGACAGGGGGAGACTATGGCTACACCTTC.

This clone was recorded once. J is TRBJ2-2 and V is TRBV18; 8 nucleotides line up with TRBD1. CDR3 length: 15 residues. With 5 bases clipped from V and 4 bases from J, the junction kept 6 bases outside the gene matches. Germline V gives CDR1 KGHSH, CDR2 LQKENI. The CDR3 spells CASSKGQAGTGELFF. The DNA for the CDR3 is TGTGCCAGCTCAAAGGGACAGGCCGGCACCGGGGAGCTGTTTTTT. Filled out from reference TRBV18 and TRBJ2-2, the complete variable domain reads NAGVMQNPRHLVRRRGQEARLRCSPMKGHSHVYWYRQLPEEGLKFMVYLQKENIIDESGMPKERFSAEFPKEGPSILRIQQVVRGDSAAYFCASSKGQAGTGELFFGEGSRLTVL.

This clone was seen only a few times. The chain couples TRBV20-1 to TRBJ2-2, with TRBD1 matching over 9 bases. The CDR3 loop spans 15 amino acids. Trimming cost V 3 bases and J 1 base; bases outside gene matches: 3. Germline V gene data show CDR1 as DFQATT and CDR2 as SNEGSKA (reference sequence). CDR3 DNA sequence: TGCAGTGCTAGTCCGGGACAGGGGAACACCGGGGAGCTGTTTTTT. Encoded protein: CSASPGQGNTGELFF.

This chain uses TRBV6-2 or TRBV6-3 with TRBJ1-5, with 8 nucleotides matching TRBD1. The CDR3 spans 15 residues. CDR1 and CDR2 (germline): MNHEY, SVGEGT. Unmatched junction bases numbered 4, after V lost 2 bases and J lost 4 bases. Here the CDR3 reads CASSYGRGRNQPQHF. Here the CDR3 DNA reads TGTGCCAGCAGTTACGGCAGGGGGCGGAATCAGCCCCAGCATTTT.

The CDR3 sequence: CASSLIHSYNSPLHF. CDR3 nucleotides: TGTGCCAGCAGCTTAATCCACTCCTATAATTCACCCCTCCACTTT. The chain employs TRBV7-3 and TRBJ1-6; no clear D. Trimming pared 1 base from V and 0 bases from J, leaving 4 bases between. The CDR3 consists of 15 residues. Germline CDR1 reads SGHTA; CDR2 reads FQGTGA.

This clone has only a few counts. The chain's CDR3 is CASSYISTNEKLFF. In nucleotides, the CDR3 is TGTGCCAGCAGTTACATCTCAACTAATGAAAAACTGTTTTTT. This sequence joins TRBV2 and TRBJ1-4; D gene ambiguous. Germline-derived CDR1 and CDR2 are SNHLY and FYNNEI. V shed 5 bases and J shed 0 bases, with 7 bases lying between them. This CDR3 region has 14 residues.

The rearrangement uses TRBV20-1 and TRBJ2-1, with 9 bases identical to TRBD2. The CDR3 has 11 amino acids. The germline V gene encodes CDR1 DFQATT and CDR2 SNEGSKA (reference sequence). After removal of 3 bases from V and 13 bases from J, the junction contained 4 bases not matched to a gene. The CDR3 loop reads CSASAGGPQFF. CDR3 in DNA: TGCAGTGCTAGCGCGGGGGGGCCCCAGTTCTTC.

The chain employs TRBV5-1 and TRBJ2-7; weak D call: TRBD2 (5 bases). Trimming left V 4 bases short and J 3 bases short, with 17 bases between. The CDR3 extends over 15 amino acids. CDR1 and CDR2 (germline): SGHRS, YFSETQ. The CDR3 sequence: CASSEGVGEYYEQYF. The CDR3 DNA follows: TGCGCCAGCAGCGAGGGTGTCGGTGAATACTACGAGCAGTACTTC.

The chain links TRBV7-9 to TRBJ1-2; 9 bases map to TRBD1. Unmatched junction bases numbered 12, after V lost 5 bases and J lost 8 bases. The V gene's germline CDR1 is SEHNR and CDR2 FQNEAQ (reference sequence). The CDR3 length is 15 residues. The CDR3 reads CASSPPGTGSQGYTF. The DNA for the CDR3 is TGTGCCAGCAGCCCCCCCGGGACAGGGTCGCAAGGCTACACCTTC.

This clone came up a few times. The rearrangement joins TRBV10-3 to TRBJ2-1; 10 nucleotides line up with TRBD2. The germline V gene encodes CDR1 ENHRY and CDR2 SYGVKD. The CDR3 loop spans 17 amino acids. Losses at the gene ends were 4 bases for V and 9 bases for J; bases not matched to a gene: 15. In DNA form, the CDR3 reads TGTGCCATCAGTGCCACCATAGCGGGGGGATCCACGGGTGAGCAGTTCTTC. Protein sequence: CAISATIAGGSTGEQFF.

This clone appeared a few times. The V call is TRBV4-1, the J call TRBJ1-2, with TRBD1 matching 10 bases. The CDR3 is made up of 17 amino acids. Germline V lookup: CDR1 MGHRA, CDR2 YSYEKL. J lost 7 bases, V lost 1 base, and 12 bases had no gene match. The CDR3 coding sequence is TGCGCCAGCAGCCAAGCCCCGGACAGGGGGAGAATGACTGGCTACACCTTC. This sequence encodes CASSQAPDRGRMTGYTF.

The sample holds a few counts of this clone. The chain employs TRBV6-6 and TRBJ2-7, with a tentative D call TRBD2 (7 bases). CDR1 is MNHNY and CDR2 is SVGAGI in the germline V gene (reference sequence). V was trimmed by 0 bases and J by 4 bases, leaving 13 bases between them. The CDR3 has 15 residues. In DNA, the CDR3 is TGTGCCAGCAGTTACTCGGGGGGGGCGGGTTACGAGCAGTACTTC. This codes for CASSYSGGAGYEQYF.

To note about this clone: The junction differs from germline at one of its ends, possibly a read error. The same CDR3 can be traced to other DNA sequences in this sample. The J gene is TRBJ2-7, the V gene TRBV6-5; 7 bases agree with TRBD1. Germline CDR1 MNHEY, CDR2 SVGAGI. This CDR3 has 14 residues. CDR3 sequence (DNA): TGTGCCAGCAGTTACGACATACAGGGGTCCGAGCAGTATTTC. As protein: CASSYDIQGSEQYF.

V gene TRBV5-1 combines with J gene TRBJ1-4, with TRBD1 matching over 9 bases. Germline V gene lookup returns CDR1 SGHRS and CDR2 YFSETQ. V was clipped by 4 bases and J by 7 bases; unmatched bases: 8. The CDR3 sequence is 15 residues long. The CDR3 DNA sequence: TGCGCCAGCAGCCGCCTCACAGGGGGCGTTGAAAAACTGTTTTTT. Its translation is CASSRLTGGVEKLFF.

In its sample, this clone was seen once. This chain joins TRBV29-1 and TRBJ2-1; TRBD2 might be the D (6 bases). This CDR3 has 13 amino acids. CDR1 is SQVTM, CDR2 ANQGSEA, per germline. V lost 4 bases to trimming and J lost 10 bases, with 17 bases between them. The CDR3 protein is CSVVKGLGGEQFF. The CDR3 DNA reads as TGCAGCGTTGTCAAGGGACTTGGGGGAGAGCAGTTCTTC.

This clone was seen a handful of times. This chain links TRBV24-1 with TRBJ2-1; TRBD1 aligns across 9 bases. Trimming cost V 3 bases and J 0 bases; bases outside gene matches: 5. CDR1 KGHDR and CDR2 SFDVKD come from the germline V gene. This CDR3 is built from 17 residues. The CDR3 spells CATSDQQGASSYNEQFF. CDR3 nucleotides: TGTGCCACCAGTGATCAACAGGGGGCTAGCTCCTACAATGAGCAGTTCTTC.

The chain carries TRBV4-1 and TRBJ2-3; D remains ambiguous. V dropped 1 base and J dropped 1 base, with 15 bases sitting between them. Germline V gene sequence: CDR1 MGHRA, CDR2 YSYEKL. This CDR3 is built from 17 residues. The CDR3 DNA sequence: TGCGCCAGCAGCCAAGCCGGCGCGGCGTTACGCACAGATACGCAGTATTTT. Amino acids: CASSQAGAALRTDTQYF.